The T cell receptor beta chain under discussion was sequenced for a study of T cells in Graves' hyperthyroidism and ophthalmopathy (dated by TCRdb to about 2019). About the study as a whole: Peripheral blood samples were taken at the time of initial diagnosis, prior to any treatment. The paper reports TCR Vbeta CDR3 sequencing of 135 peripheral blood samples: over 40 ophthalmopathy, over 70 hyperthyroidism and roughly 17 progressor patients. For training and testing, the 110 or so patients in the discovery cohort were randomly divided in a 7:3 ratio. Prospective prediction of ophthalmopathy was tested in an independent validation cohort of approximately 19 hyperthyroidism patients and some 17 patients who later progressed to ophthalmopathy. After sampling, hyperthyroidism patients received methimazole starting at 30 mg daily, and ophthalmopathy patients received high-dose intravenous methylprednisolone. In about 6 Graves' hyperthyroidism patients, the study also compared T-cell repertoires from thyroid tissue with T-cell repertoires from blood. A discovery cohort of about 100 patients, about 44 with Graves' ophthalmopathy and approximately 55 with stable Graves' hyperthyroidism, was used to find distinguishing TCR V-J signatures.

The TCR beta CDR3 regions were amplified from RNA transcripts. A first-round RT-PCR of the TCR CDR3 used the HTBI primer set with the Qiagen OneStep RT-PCR kit. Libraries were constructed in a second round of multiplex PCR, after which size selection and purification were carried out. Paired-end sequencing of the libraries was performed with 100 bp reads on an Illumina HiSeq2000. For the original study's pipeline: Raw data were processed with SOAPnuke, discarding reads with adapters, uncalled bases, mean Phred below 15, or no exact constant-primer or identifier match. COPE v1.2.5 was used to merge the high-quality paired reads, and each unique nucleotide sequence was defined as a clonotype. MiTCR v1.1 was used to align clonotypes to the IMGT TRBV, TRBD and TRBJ reference segments. Analysis was restricted to V-J combinations with a frequency above 0.0001, which covered over 98% of repertoires. The TCS score was defined as the ratio of F50 (clonal expansion) to E x V (chaos), calculated using BLOSUM62-based TCRdist between CDR3 peptides within each V-J. Welch's t-statistics and random forest reduced roughly 540 V-J features to 13, which were used in a naive Bayes classifier (R e1071). TCRdb took the public reads, trimmed them with fastp at Q25, ran MiXCR for clone calling and kept in-frame beta chains. Each CDR3 protein gets just one entry, which takes the most common genes and DNA from the rows behind it. In this record, the V and J calls reflect TCRdb's handling and not the investigators' own analysis. This sample gives roughly 300,000 distinct CDR3 sequences in total; less than 30% of them show up just once. The ten largest clones add up to about 30% of the sample.

The junction shows trimming of 4 bases on V and 2 bases on J, and the gene matches do not reach 10 bases of it. Based on the germline V gene, the CDR1 and CDR2 sequences are SGHAT and FQNNGV. Reading from cysteine to phenylalanine, the CDR3 counts 18 amino acids. Kept here is only the CDR3 DNA, which spans 54 bases and is read in frame from base 1. Hyperthyroidism patients were newly diagnosed, with disease duration under 2 months, and aged 18 to 65 years. Exclusion was applied to patients with uncontrolled infections, other autoimmune diseases, pregnancy or lactation. Diagnoses relied on clinical symptoms, serum thyroxine and TRAb, thyroid ultrasound and orbital computed tomography. Blood from progressor patients was drawn when they were first diagnosed with hyperthyroidism, before any ophthalmopathy symptoms appeared. Ficoll-Paque density gradient centrifugation was used to isolate PBMCs from around 10 ml of fresh peripheral blood. Progressor patients were defined as those initially diagnosed with Graves' hyperthyroidism in whom ophthalmopathy developed during follow-up. Trizol reagent was used to extract total RNA, and RNA quality was then checked on an Agilent 2100 Bioanalyzer.

As regards this clonotype: Its antigen target is currently unknown. Base qualities were left out, and no much larger clone turns up one base away.

Study-wide conclusions, independent of this receptor: No statistical method was used to set the sample size in advance, and investigators knew the group allocation. In cross-validation, a model built on a 13 V-J signature told ophthalmopathy apart from stable hyperthyroidism with under 90% sensitivity and 81% to 82% specificity, and in testing the same model reached 80%/75%. During validation, the model predicted progression to ophthalmopathy a median of approximately 6.5 months ahead of onset, with around 71% sensitivity and roughly 75% specificity. Most expanded thyroid clonotypes (frequency above 0.001) were also detected in blood, a finding suggesting that blood repertoires may reflect thyroid immune responses.

The TCR sequence derives from a man aged 35-49 years with Graves' hyperthyroidism that later progressed to Graves' ophthalmopathy. This chain joins TRBV11-2 to TRBJ2-7; 14 bases in the junction line up with TRBD2. Sequenced: blood. The sequenced DNA is TGTGCCAGCAGCTCCACCGGGACTAGCGGGAGACTGCCCTACGAGCAGTACTTC. This gives the protein CASSSTGTSGRLPYEQYF.